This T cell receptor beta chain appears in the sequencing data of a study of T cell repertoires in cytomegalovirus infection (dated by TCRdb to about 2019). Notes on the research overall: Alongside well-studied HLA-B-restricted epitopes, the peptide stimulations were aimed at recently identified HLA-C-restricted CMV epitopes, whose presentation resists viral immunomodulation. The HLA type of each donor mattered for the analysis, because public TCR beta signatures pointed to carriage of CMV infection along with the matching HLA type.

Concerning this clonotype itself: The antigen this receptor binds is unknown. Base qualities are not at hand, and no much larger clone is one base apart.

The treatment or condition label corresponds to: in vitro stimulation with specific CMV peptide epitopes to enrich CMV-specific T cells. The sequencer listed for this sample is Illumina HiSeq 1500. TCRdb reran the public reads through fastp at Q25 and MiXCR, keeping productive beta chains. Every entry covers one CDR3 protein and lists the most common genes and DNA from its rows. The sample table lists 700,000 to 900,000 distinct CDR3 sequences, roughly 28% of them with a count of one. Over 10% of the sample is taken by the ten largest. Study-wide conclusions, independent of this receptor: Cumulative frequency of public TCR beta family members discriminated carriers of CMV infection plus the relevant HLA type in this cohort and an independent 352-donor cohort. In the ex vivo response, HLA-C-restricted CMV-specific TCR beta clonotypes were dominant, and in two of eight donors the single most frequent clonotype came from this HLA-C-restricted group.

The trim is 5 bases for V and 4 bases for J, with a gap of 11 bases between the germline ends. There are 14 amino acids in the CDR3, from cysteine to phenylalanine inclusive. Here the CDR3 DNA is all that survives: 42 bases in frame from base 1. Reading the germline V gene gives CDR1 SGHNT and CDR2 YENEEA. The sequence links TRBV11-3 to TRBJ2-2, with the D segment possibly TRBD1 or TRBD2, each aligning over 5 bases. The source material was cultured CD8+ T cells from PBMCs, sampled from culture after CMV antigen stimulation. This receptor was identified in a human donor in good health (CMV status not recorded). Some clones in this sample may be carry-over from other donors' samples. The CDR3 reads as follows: CASSPRESTGELFF. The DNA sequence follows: TGTGCCAGCAGCCCCAGGGAGAGCACCGGGGAGCTGTTTTTT.